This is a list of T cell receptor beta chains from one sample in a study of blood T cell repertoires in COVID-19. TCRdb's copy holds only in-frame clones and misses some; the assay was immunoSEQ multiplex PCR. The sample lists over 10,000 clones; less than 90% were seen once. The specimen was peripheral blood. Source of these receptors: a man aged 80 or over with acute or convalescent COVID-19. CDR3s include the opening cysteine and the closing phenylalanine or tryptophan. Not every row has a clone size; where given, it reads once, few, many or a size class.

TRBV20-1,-,CSASLQGARGNQPQHF
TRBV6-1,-,CASSERVTPSSGNTIYF
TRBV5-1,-,CASSLATGSGANVLTF
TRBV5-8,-,CASSPGLSTDTQYF
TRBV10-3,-,CAISGPDRGISNTQYF
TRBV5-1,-,CASSSWDRGRGIQYF
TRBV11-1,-,CASSFGGRYAEAFF
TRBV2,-,CASRRTESTNEAFF
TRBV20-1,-,CSASRTSTDTQYF
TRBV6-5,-,CASSWEAPGELFF
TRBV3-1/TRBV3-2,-,CASSQTAADTQYF
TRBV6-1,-,CASSEASLAGGRNTQYF
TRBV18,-,CASSPPNGGTTDTQYF
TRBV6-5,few,CASTPAGRGNIQYF
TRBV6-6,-,CASSLGGTDTQYF
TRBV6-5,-,CASSYSRGVAEAFF
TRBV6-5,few,CASSRGQGAGGYTF
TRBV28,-,CASRSGGHTYEQYF
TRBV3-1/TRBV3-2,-,CASSQMSTPYNEQFF
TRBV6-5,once,CASSYTGPGRDYGYTF
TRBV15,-,CATSRDIRAPLNGYTF
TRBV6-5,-,CASSWAFYNQPQHF
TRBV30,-,CAWSEQGNSPLHF
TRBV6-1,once,CASSELGGSTRETQYF
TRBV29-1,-,CSVEGSLYQYF
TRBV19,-,CASSALKAGQLYGYTF
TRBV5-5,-,CASSGLAGLGETQYF
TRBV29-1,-,CSVEAGGGSDTQYF
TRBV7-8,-,CASSSTGGNQPQHF
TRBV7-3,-,CASSSTGVRETQYF
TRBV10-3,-,CAITMTGNGYTF
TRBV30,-,CALEGRGSPLHF
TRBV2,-,CASYAWTSGRGWQETQYF
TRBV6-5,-,CASSNRDSPHGYTF
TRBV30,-,CAWSVPHSRGGNEQYF